Below, 27 T cell receptor beta chains from the same sample are listed, as sequenced in a study of blood T cell repertoires in COVID-19 (dated by TCRdb to the early 2020s). The library was generated by the immunoSEQ multiplex PCR assay. TCRdb re-hosts the immuneACCESS table, in-frame sequences only. Its copies lack some clones; in the studies checked, an unresolved V gene accounts for under half of them, and the cause for the rest is not known. The sample has about 280,000 clones on record, less than 90% of them singletons. Roughly 14% of the sample is taken by the ten largest. Sequencing was carried out using peripheral blood. These receptors all come from a human donor in a cohort sampled during active COVID-19.

This clone was seen a single time. This chain uses TRBV7-9 with TRBJ2-1, with 7 bases identical to TRBD2. From germline, CDR1 is SEHNR and CDR2 FQNEAQ (reference sequence). This CDR3 spans 16 amino acids. After removal of 2 bases from V and 1 base from J, the junction contained 5 bases not matched to a gene. Here the CDR3 DNA reads TGTGCCAGCAGCTTACTCGGACTAGAGTCCTACAATGAGCAGTTCTTC. The encoded protein is CASSLLGLESYNEQFF.

The chain joins TRBV7-8 to TRBJ2-1; 10 bases align to TRBD2. CDR1 SGHVS and CDR2 FQNEAQ come from the germline V gene. The V segment lost 6 bases and the J segment 4 bases; nucleotides outside the gene matches: 9. CDR3 length equals 16 residues. The CDR3 sequence is CASSLWTSGKYNEQFF. The CDR3 nucleotides read TGTGCCAGCAGTTTGTGGACTAGCGGAAAATACAATGAGCAGTTCTTC.

The genes are TRBV5-1 and TRBJ1-6, with a tentative D call TRBD1 (5 bases). The CDR3 loop spans 15 amino acids. Per germline, CDR1 SGHRS and CDR2 YFSETQ. Trimming pared 4 bases from V and 5 bases from J, leaving 13 bases between. Here the CDR3 DNA reads TGCGCCAGCAGCCTTGGAATGACAGATAATTCACCCCTCCACTTT. It translates to CASSLGMTDNSPLHF.

V gene TRBV9 combines with J gene TRBJ1-6; D not certain. With 0 bases removed from V and 2 bases from J, the gap between germline ends came to 12 bases. Looked up from germline, CDR1 is SGDLS and CDR2 is YYNGEE. CDR3 size: 17 residues. CDR3 protein: CASSVEDLGAYNSPLHF. The CDR3, as DNA: TGTGCCAGCAGCGTAGAGGACTTGGGAGCCTATAATTCACCCCTCCACTTT.

The J gene is TRBJ2-1, the V gene TRBV2; D gene uncertain. This CDR3 contains 13 residues. Germline V lookup: CDR1 SNHLY, CDR2 FYNNEI. With 6 bases removed from V and 5 bases from J, the gap between germline ends came to 11 bases. CDR3 loop: CASRQQTNNEQFF. Written as DNA, the CDR3 is TGTGCCAGCAGACAGCAAACCAACAATGAGCAGTTCTTC.

To note about this clone: The junction departs from the called germline gene at one end, perhaps through a read error. The gene calls are TRBV19 and TRBJ2-3; 11 positions match TRBD2. The CDR3 loop spans 18 amino acids. The germline V gene encodes CDR1 LNHDA and CDR2 SQIVND (reference sequence). In nucleotides, the CDR3 is TGTGCCAGTAGTATTTGGGCCCGAACTAGCGGGAGCATAGATACGCAGTATTTT. Encoded protein: CASSIWARTSGSIDTQYF.

This clone was counted once. The chain recombines TRBV7-2 with TRBJ1-2; 9 bases fit TRBD1. In germline, CDR1 is SGHTA, CDR2 FQGNSA. With 8 bases clipped from V and 8 bases from J, the junction kept 18 bases outside the gene matches. The CDR3 has 16 residues. CDR3 DNA sequence: TGTGCCAGCCTAACAAGCCCCGGACAGGGGTTGTCCGGCTACACCTTC. This sequence encodes CASLTSPGQGLSGYTF.

This clone was found a few times. This sequence joins TRBV4-1 and TRBJ1-1; D not certain. CDR3 size: 13 residues. V was shortened by 5 bases and J by 0 bases, with 7 bases between the two germline ends. The V gene's germline CDR1 is MGHRA and CDR2 YSYEKL. CDR3 in amino acids: CASSGRMNTEAFF. CDR3 in DNA: TGCGCCAGCAGCGGCCGAATGAACACTGAAGCTTTCTTT.

This clone was found once. The chain joins TRBV28 to TRBJ1-2; no definite D call. Germline V CDR1 and CDR2: MDHEN, SYDVKM. Trimming removed 4 bases at V and 8 bases at J, with 11 bases between. This CDR3 region has 12 residues. For the CDR3, the DNA is TGTGCCAGCAGTTATGGACTTCGGGGCTACACCTTC. It yields the protein CASSYGLRGYTF.

The chain links TRBV20-1 to TRBJ2-7; 10 nucleotides line up with TRBD2. The CDR3 covers 16 residues. J was trimmed by 3 bases and V by 3 bases; bases with no gene match: 11. Germline CDR1 is DFQATT and CDR2 is SNEGSKA (reference sequence). The CDR3 protein is CSASSAGGGVHYEQYF. The CDR3 DNA is TGCAGTGCTAGTTCAGCGGGAGGGGGGGTACACTACGAGCAGTACTTC.

This clone was seen more than once but under ten times. The chain links TRBV9 to TRBJ2-3; TRBD2 aligns across 16 bases. Trimming removed 4 bases from V and 0 bases from J; junction bases left unmatched: 11. This CDR3 has 20 amino acids. The V gene's germline CDR1 is SGDLS and CDR2 YYNGEE. CDR3 bases: TGTGCCAGCAGCCCTAGAGGGACTAGCGGGAGGGCCAGAAGCACAGATACGCAGTATTTT. Amino acids: CASSPRGTSGRARSTDTQYF.

This clone was found a few times. V usage is TRBV11-3 and J usage is TRBJ2-3, with 10 bases aligning to TRBD2. The V and J ends lost 5 bases and 2 bases, in that order; junction bases with no gene match: 7. Germline V gene lookup returns CDR1 SGHNT and CDR2 YENEEA. This CDR3 is built from 16 residues. CDR3 sequence (DNA): TGTGCCAGCAGCCTCTCTAGCGGGAGATCCACAGATACGCAGTATTTT. Residues: CASSLSSGRSTDTQYF.

The rearrangement uses TRBV7-9 and TRBJ2-1; the match to TRBD2 covers 12 bases. CDR1 is SEHNR, CDR2 FQNEAQ, per germline (reference sequence). The trim removed 8 bases at V and 8 bases at J, leaving 7 bases unmatched. The CDR3 sequence is 14 residues long. As DNA, the CDR3 is TGTGCCAGCTCCCTAGCGGGAGGGCCCGATGAGCAGTTCTTC. Protein sequence: CASSLAGGPDEQFF.

The chain has TRBV14 and TRBJ1-4; TRBD1 matches 7 bases. After removal of 4 bases from V and 2 bases from J, the junction contained 4 bases not matched to a gene. Germline CDR1 SGHDN, CDR2 FVKESK. The CDR3 is 15 amino acids. In DNA, the CDR3 is TGTGCCAGCAGCCTACAAGGGGGCACTAATGAAAAACTGTTTTTT. Translating gives CASSLQGGTNEKLFF.

The chain uses TRBV3-1 (or the pseudogene TRBV3-2) and TRBJ2-7; tentative D call: TRBD2 (5 bases). There are 12 residues in the CDR3. Germline loops: CDR1 LGHDT, CDR2 YNNKEL (reference sequence). V dropped 8 bases and J dropped 0 bases, with 8 bases sitting between them. The CDR3 sequence is CASGESSYEQYF. The DNA of the CDR3 is TGTGCCAGCGGGGAGAGCTCCTACGAGCAGTACTTC.

This chain connects TRBV28 to TRBJ1-2, with D unresolved. V dropped 2 bases and J dropped 4 bases, with 5 bases sitting between them. Germline V gene data show CDR1 as MDHEN and CDR2 as SYDVKM. This CDR3 has 12 amino acids. The CDR3 sequence is CASSLRAYGYTF. CDR3 DNA: TGTGCCAGCAGTTTACGAGCCTATGGCTACACCTTC.

This clone turned up a few times. The V gene is TRBV7-9, the J gene TRBJ1-2, with 7 bases fitting TRBD1. The CDR3 contains 12 residues. CDR1 is SEHNR and CDR2 is FQNEAQ in the germline V gene (reference sequence). J gave up 13 bases and V 2 bases, and 7 bases lay outside the gene matches. The CDR3 DNA is TGTGCCAGCAGCTTATCGGGAGGGGACAGCACCTTC. This codes for CASSLSGGDSTF.

This rearrangement joins TRBV24-1 to TRBJ2-3, with D possibly TRBD1 on 5 matching bases. The V and J ends lost 1 base and 9 bases respectively, with 19 bases between them. Germline CDR1 KGHDR, CDR2 SFDVKD. This CDR3 comprises 16 residues. The CDR3 nucleotides are TGTGCCACCAGTGATTTAAGCAGGGATCTTGTTCCGACGCAGTATTTT. Its translation: CATSDLSRDLVPTQYF.

This clone was counted only a few times. V is TRBV6-4 and J is TRBJ2-3, with D unclear. The V end was cut by 2 bases, the J end by 0 bases, with 6 bases between. CDR1 and CDR2 from the germline V gene are MRHNA and SNTAGT. The CDR3 length is 14 residues. The chain's CDR3 is CASSDGESTDTQYF. For the CDR3, the DNA is TGTGCCAGCAGTGACGGTGAGAGCACAGATACGCAGTATTTT.

This sequence joins TRBV15 and TRBJ1-2, with D unresolved. This CDR3 spans 15 amino acids. Germline V gene sequence: CDR1 LNHNV, CDR2 YYDKDF (reference sequence). V gave up 0 bases and J gave up 3 bases, with 11 bases separating them. This CDR3 reads CATSRDLFVDYGYTF. CDR3 sequence (DNA): TGTGCCACCAGCAGAGATTTATTTGTAGACTATGGCTACACCTTC.

CDR3 residues: CASSLQLGNTIYF. CDR3 nucleotide sequence: TGTGCCAGCAGCTTGCAACTCGGAAACACCATATATTTT. The rearrangement links TRBV11-1 to TRBJ1-3; D unclear. The germline V gene has CDR1 SGHAT and CDR2 FQDESV (reference sequence). The CDR3 extends over 13 amino acids. The germline V and J ends were trimmed by 3 bases and 4 bases, with 7 bases remaining between them.

The chain combines TRBV18 with TRBJ2-3; tentative D call: TRBD1 (5 bases). Germline CDR1 KGHSH, CDR2 LQKENI. This CDR3 has 13 residues. V lost 5 bases, J lost 3 bases, and 9 bases lay in between. In DNA form, the CDR3 reads TGTGCCAGCTCAGGGGCGCAGACAGATACGCAGTATTTT. It yields the protein CASSGAQTDTQYF.

The chain has TRBV4-1 and TRBJ2-1; 11 bases are a match to TRBD2. The germline V gene has CDR1 MGHRA and CDR2 YSYEKL. This CDR3 has 17 amino acids. V trimming: 1 base; J trimming: 12 bases; junction bases outside the gene matches: 14. The chain's CDR3 is CASSQATSGISAIRQFF. CDR3 sequence (DNA): TGCGCCAGCAGCCAAGCGACTAGCGGGATAAGCGCGATAAGGCAGTTCTTC.

This chain connects TRBV27 to TRBJ1-2, with 7 nucleotides matching TRBD1. Per the germline V gene, CDR1 is MNHEY and CDR2 is SMNVEV (reference sequence). This CDR3 has 14 amino acids. J was trimmed by 0 bases and V by 6 bases; bases with no gene match: 4. The CDR3 DNA sequence: TGTGCCAGCAGACGACAGGGCGCTAACTATGGCTACACCTTC. It is translated as CASRRQGANYGYTF.

The CDR3 loop is CASSPGTTFSTDTQYF. CDR3 DNA sequence: TGCGCCAGCAGCCCCGGGACAACTTTTAGCACAGATACGCAGTATTTT. The V and J genes are TRBV5-1 and TRBJ2-3, with D possibly TRBD1 on 6 matching bases. Deletions cut 4 bases from V and 0 bases from J, with 15 bases between. Per the germline V gene, CDR1 is SGHRS and CDR2 is YFSETQ. This CDR3 has 16 residues.

This clone was counted a single time. CDR3 protein: CATSDEKRANYGYTF. CDR3 nucleotides: TGTGCCACCAGTGATGAAAAAAGAGCTAACTATGGCTACACCTTC. The chain joins TRBV24-1 to TRBJ1-2; D is ambiguous. The germline CDR1 and CDR2 sequences are KGHDR and SFDVKD. V dropped 3 bases and J dropped 0 bases, with 10 bases sitting between them. The CDR3 runs 15 residues.

This clone was found a few times. This chain links TRBV5-1 with TRBJ2-1; D might be TRBD1 (6 bases). The V gene lost 4 bases and the J gene lost 8 bases, with 10 bases spanning the gap. Per the germline V gene, CDR1 is SGHRS and CDR2 is YFSETQ. The CDR3 consists of 12 residues. Written as DNA, the CDR3 is TGCGCCAGCAGCCGTCCAGGGGATGAGCAGTTCTTC. This codes for CASSRPGDEQFF. The full variable domain, rest sourced from reference TRBV5-1 and TRBJ2-1, is KAGVTQTPRYLIKTRGQQVTLSCSPISGHRSVSWYQQTPGQGLQFLFEYFSETQRNKGNFPGRFSGRQFSNSRSEMNVSTLELGDSALYLCASSRPGDEQFFGPGTRLTVL.